The 21 T cell receptor beta chains presented below share a single source sample, sequenced in a study of blood T cell repertoires in COVID-19. Method: immunoSEQ multiplex PCR; TCRdb's copy keeps in-frame clones and lacks some. The table records around 140,000 clones, roughly 85% of them present only once. The sequencing input was PBMCs or T cells enriched from blood (not recorded which). These receptors all come from a man aged 50 to 59 who had recovered from COVID-19.

J is TRBJ1-5 and V is TRBV19; D unclear. The CDR3 sequence is 15 residues long. Trimming took off 4 bases at V and 3 bases at J, with 13 bases between the two ends. The germline CDR1 and CDR2 sequences are LNHDA and SQIVND (reference sequence). The CDR3, as DNA: TGTGCCAGTAGTAAGCCCGGAGTCCCCAATCAGCCCCAGCATTTT. It is translated as CASSKPGVPNQPQHF.

This chain joins TRBV7-2 and TRBJ1-1; no clear D. The germline gives CDR1 SGHTA, CDR2 FQGNSA. V gave up 5 bases and J gave up 0 bases, with 13 bases separating them. This CDR3 spans 15 amino acids. The CDR3 here is CASSPQRILNTEAFF. CDR3 DNA: TGTGCCAGCAGCCCACAGAGAATTCTGAACACTGAAGCTTTCTTT.

This clone was seen a single time. The chain is built from TRBV10-3 and TRBJ2-7, with a weak D call TRBD2 (6 bases). The CDR3 consists of 16 residues. Trimming took 6 bases from V and 1 from J, leaving 19 bases between them. CDR1 ENHRY and CDR2 SYGVKD come from the germline V gene. The CDR3 bases are TGTGCCATCAGGAAAAGTTGGGGCGGGGATTCCTACGAGCAGTACTTC. Encoded protein: CAIRKSWGGDSYEQYF.

V gene TRBV5-4 combines with J gene TRBJ2-7; D is perhaps TRBD2 (5 bases). V lost 4 bases, J lost 3 bases, and 11 bases lay in between. Germline V gene sequence: CDR1 SGHNT, CDR2 YYREEE (reference sequence). There are 13 residues in the CDR3. The CDR3 coding sequence is TGTGCCAGCAGCCGACTCGGGGTCTACGAGCAGTACGTC. Its translation is CASSRLGVYEQYV.

The chain combines TRBV5-4 with TRBJ2-7, with 8 bases lining up with TRBD2. From germline, CDR1 is SGHNT and CDR2 YYREEE (reference sequence). The CDR3 runs to 15 residues. V was clipped by 4 bases and J by 4 bases; unmatched bases: 10. The CDR3 loop is CASSRGGSGVYEQYF. Written as DNA, the CDR3 is TGTGCCAGCAGCCGGGGGGGGAGTGGGGTGTACGAGCAGTACTTC.

This clone has a handful of counts. Other DNA sequences in the sample encode the same CDR3. The chain links TRBV5-1 to TRBJ1-2, with 8 bases lining up with TRBD1. Trimming cost V 2 bases and J 4 bases; bases outside gene matches: 4. The CDR3 length is 14 residues. Germline V gene lookup returns CDR1 SGHRS and CDR2 YFSETQ. The CDR3 nucleotides are TGCGCCAGCAGCTTAGGGACAGGAAGCTATGGCTACACCTTC. Translation: CASSLGTGSYGYTF.

This clone was detected only a few times. The gene calls are TRBV21-1 and TRBJ2-7; TRBD1, the table's D call, was not compared with the DNA. TRBV21-1 is a known pseudogene. The CDR3 has 15 residues. The CDR3 region has the DNA TGTGCCAGCAGCAAAGAGGGACAGGGGTCGGACGAGCAGTACGTC. Amino acid sequence: CASSKEGQGSDEQYV.

The rearrangement uses TRBV5-6 and TRBJ2-5; D gene uncertain. V lost 0 bases and J lost 7, with 13 bases in between. The CDR3 has 14 amino acids. The germline gives CDR1 SGHDT, CDR2 YYEEEE. CDR3 bases: TGTGCCAGCAGCTTGGATCTCTCCCCCGGGACCCAGTACTTC. Amino acids: CASSLDLSPGTQYF.

The chain links TRBV28 to TRBJ2-4; the D gene is possibly TRBD2 (5 bases). CDR3 length: 15 residues. The germline V gene encodes CDR1 MDHEN and CDR2 SYDVKM. Trimming took off 3 bases at V and 0 bases at J, with 9 bases between the two ends. CDR3: CASSLRAIAKNIQYF. The CDR3 bases are TGTGCCAGCAGTTTGAGGGCGATAGCCAAAAACATTCAGTACTTC.

The chain combines TRBV28 with TRBJ2-7; tentative D call: TRBD2 (6 bases). The V gene lost 9 bases and the J gene lost 0 bases, with 15 bases spanning the gap. This CDR3 has 14 amino acids. CDR1 is MDHEN, CDR2 SYDVKM, per germline. This CDR3 is CASQSGSHSYEQYF. The DNA for the CDR3 is TGTGCCAGTCAAAGCGGGTCTCACTCCTACGAGCAGTACTTC.

The chain links TRBV5-8 to TRBJ2-3; TRBD2 agrees at 12 bases. The CDR3 loop spans 15 amino acids. Germline assignment: CDR1 SGHTS and CDR2 YDEGEE. J lost 4 bases, V lost 2 bases, and 2 bases had no gene match. The CDR3 loop reads CASSLLAGGADTQYF. The DNA for the CDR3 is TGTGCCAGCAGCTTACTAGCGGGGGGCGCAGATACGCAGTATTTT.

This chain links TRBV12-3 or TRBV12-4 with TRBJ1-5; the D is unclear. There are 13 residues in the CDR3. V was pared by 2 bases and J by 7 bases, with 9 bases between. The CDR3, as DNA: TGTGCCAGCAGTTTATGGGAGGGACAGCCCCAGCATTTT. Residues: CASSLWEGQPQHF.

V gene TRBV15 combines with J gene TRBJ2-3; 10 bases map to TRBD1. Looked up from germline, CDR1 is LNHNV and CDR2 is YYDKDF (reference sequence). There are 16 residues in the CDR3. The V segment lost 0 bases and the J segment 4 bases; nucleotides outside the gene matches: 4. The CDR3 DNA is TGTGCCACCAGCAGAGATCTCGGGACAGGGGCAGATACGCAGTATTTT. It encodes CATSRDLGTGADTQYF. The complete variable domain, with remaining parts taken from reference TRBV15 and TRBJ2-3, reads DAMVIQNPRYQVTQFGKPVTLSCSQTLNHNVMYWYQQKSSQAPKLLFHYYDKDFNNEADTPDNFQSRRPNTSFCFLDIRSPGLGDTAMYLCATSRDLGTGADTQYFGPGTRLTVL.

This clone was seen only once. The rearrangement joins TRBV7-2 to TRBJ2-7; 7 bases match TRBD2. CDR1 and CDR2 from the germline V gene are SGHTA and FQGNSA. V lost 1 base, J lost 9 bases, and 9 bases stayed unmatched. This CDR3 has 14 amino acids. Written as DNA, the CDR3 is TGTGCCAGCAGCTTAGTCGGTTTTTCGGGAGGGCAGTACGTC. It translates to CASSLVGFSGGQYV.

The chain employs TRBV18 and TRBJ1-1, with 8 positions matching TRBD1. V dropped 3 bases and J dropped 4; count of bases not matched to a gene: 1. Germline V gene lookup returns CDR1 KGHSH and CDR2 LQKENI. The CDR3 consists of 13 residues. The DNA of the CDR3 is TGTGCCAGCTCACCGACAGGGGTCACTGAAGCTTTCTTT. As protein: CASSPTGVTEAFF. The full variable domain, its missing parts supplied by reference TRBV18 and TRBJ1-1, is NAGVMQNPRHLVRRRGQEARLRCSPMKGHSHVYWYRQLPEEGLKFMVYLQKENIIDESGMPKERFSAEFPKEGPSILRIQQVVRGDSAAYFCASSPTGVTEAFFGQGTRLTVV.

Of note for this clone: Other DNA sequences in the sample encode the same CDR3. The gene calls are TRBV18 and TRBJ2-1; 7 positions agree with TRBD2. In germline, CDR1 is KGHSH, CDR2 LQKENI. With V trimmed by 6 bases and J by 9 bases, 8 bases remained unmatched. CDR3 length equals 13 residues. The CDR3 DNA follows: TGTGCCAGCTCCCCTCCAGGGAGGGGTGAGCAGTTCTTC. This sequence encodes CASSPPGRGEQFF. Looking up the rest from reference TRBV18 and TRBJ2-1 gives the full variable domain: NAGVMQNPRHLVRRRGQEARLRCSPMKGHSHVYWYRQLPEEGLKFMVYLQKENIIDESGMPKERFSAEFPKEGPSILRIQQVVRGDSAAYFCASSPPGRGEQFFGPGTRLTVL.

Regarding this clone: At one end the junction does not follow the germline gene, possibly because of a read error. This chain connects TRBV6-5 to TRBJ1-3; unclear D gene. Germline assignment: CDR1 MNHEY and CDR2 SVGAGI. CDR3 length: 12 residues. This chain's CDR3 is CATIAAGNTIYF. The CDR3 DNA reads as TGCGCAACAATTGCGGCTGGAAACACCATATATTTT.

The chain recombines TRBV14 with TRBJ1-6, with TRBD1 as a possible D gene (6 bases). There are 17 residues in the CDR3. V was pared by 1 base and J by 6 bases, with 16 bases between. Per the germline V gene, CDR1 is SGHDN and CDR2 is FVKESK. For the CDR3, the DNA is TGTGCCAGCAGCCAAGGTCTGACACCCAGGGGTAATTCACCCCTCCACTTT. Its protein is CASSQGLTPRGNSPLHF.

The V and J genes are TRBV9 and TRBJ1-1; unclear D gene. The CDR3 runs 14 residues. Germline CDR1 and CDR2: SGDLS and YYNGEE. Trimming took 0 bases from V and 0 from J, leaving 6 bases between them. The CDR3 sequence is CASSVASVNTEAFF. The CDR3 DNA follows: TGTGCCAGCAGCGTAGCTTCCGTGAACACTGAAGCTTTCTTT.

For this clone: The limits of the CDR3 on the DNA are not certain, so only TCRdb's listed CDR3 is given. This chain connects TRBV5-1 to TRBJ2-3; TRBD1, the D gene given by the table, was not confirmed from the DNA. 16 amino acids form the CDR3, both terminal residues included. CDR1 is SGHRS, CDR2 YFSETQ, per germline. The CDR3 sequence: CASSTSGQGAGDTQYF.

This clone is a singleton in its sample. J is TRBJ2-2 and V is TRBV2; 11 bases are shared with TRBD2. J lost 4 bases, V lost 6 bases, and 4 bases had no gene match. CDR1 SNHLY and CDR2 FYNNEI come from the germline V gene. The CDR3 is made up of 15 amino acids. The DNA for the CDR3 is TGTGCCAGCAGACTTACTAGCGGGGGCACCGGGGAGCTGTTTTTT. The encoded protein is CASRLTSGGTGELFF.